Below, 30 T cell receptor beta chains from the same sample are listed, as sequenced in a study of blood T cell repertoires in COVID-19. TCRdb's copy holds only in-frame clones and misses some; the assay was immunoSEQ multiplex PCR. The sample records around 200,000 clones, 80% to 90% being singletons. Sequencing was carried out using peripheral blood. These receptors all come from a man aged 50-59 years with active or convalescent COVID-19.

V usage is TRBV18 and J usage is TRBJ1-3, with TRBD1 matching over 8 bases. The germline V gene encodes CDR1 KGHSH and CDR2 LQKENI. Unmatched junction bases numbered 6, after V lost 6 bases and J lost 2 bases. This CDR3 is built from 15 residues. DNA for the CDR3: TGTGCCAGCTCTACCGGACAGGGTGCTGGAAACACCATATATTTT. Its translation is CASSTGQGAGNTIYF.

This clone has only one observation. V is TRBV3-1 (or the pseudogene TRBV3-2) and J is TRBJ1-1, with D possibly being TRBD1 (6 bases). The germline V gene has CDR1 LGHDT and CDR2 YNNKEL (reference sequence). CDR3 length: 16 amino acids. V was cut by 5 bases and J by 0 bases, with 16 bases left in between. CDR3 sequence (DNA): TGTGCCAGCAGCTTTCTCACGGGACACTTGAACACTGAAGCTTTCTTT. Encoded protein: CASSFLTGHLNTEAFF.

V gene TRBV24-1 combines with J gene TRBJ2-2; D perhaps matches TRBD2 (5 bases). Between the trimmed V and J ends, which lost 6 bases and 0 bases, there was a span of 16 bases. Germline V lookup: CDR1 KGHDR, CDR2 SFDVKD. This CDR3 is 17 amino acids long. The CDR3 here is CATSQIGRDSNTGELFF. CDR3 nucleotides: TGTGCCACCAGTCAGATAGGACGGGATTCGAACACCGGGGAGCTGTTTTTT.

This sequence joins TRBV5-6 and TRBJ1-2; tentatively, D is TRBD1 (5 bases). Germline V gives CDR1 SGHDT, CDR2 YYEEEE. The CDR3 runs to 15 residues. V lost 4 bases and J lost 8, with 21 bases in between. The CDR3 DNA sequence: TGTGCCAGCAGCGACCTGGAACCGAACAGGAGCGGCTACACCTTC. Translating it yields CASSDLEPNRSGYTF.

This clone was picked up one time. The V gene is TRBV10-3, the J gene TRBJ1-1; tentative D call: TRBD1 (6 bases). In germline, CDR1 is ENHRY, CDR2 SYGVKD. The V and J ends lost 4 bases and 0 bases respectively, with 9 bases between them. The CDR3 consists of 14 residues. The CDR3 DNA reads TGTGCCATCAGTGTGGGGGCCCTGAACACTGAAGCTTTCTTT. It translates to CAISVGALNTEAFF.

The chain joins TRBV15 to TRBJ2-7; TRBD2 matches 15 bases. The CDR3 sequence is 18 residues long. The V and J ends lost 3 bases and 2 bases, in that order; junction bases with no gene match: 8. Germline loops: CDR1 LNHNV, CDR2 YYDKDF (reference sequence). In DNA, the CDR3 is TGTGCCACCAGCAGGGACCCGGGACTAGCGGGAGGAGCCTACGAGCAGTACTTC. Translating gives CATSRDPGLAGGAYEQYF.

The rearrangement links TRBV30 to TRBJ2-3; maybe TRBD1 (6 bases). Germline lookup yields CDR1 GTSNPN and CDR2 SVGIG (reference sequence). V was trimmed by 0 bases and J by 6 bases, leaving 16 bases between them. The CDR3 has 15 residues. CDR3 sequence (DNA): TGTGCCTGGAGTGTTTTGGCCTCTAGGGGGGATACGCAGTATTTT. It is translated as CAWSVLASRGDTQYF.

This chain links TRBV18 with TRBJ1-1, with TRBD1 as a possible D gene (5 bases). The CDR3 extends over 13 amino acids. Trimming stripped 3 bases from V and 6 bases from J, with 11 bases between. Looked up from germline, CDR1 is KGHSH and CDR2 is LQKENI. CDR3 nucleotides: TGTGCCAGCTCACCTGGGGGGGAGGCTGAAGCTTTCTTT. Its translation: CASSPGGEAEAFF.

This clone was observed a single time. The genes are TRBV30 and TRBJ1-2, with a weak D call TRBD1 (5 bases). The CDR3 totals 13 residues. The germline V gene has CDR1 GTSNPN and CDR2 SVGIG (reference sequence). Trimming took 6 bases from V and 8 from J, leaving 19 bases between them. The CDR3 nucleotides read TGTGCCTGCGCCGGGGACTGGGGTGGAGGCTACACCTTC. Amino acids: CACAGDWGGGYTF.

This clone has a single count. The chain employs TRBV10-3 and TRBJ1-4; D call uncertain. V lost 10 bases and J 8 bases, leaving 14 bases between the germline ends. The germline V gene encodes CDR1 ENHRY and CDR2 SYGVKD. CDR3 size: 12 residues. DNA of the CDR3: TGTGCCACCGCGATGGGAGCAGAAAAACTGTTTTTT. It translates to CATAMGAEKLFF.

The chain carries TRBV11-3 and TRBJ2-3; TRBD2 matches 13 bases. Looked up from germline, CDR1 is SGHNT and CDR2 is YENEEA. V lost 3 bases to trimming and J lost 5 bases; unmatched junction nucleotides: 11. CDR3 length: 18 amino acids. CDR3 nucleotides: TGTGCCAGCAGCTTTGGAATGTTAGGACTAGCGGGGGTAGATACGCAGTATTTT. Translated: CASSFGMLGLAGVDTQYF.

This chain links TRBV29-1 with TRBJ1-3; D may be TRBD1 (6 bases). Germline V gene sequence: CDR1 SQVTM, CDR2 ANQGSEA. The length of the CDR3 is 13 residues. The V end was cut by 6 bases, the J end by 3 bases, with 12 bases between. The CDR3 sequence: CSVALDSGNTIYF. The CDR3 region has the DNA TGCAGCGTAGCCCTGGACAGTGGAAACACCATATATTTT.

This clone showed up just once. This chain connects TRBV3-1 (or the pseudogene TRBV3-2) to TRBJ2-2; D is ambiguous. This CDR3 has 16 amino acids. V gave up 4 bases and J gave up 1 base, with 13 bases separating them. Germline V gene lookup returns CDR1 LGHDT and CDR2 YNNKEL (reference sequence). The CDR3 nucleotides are TGTGCCAGCAGCCCTCGTCTGTACGGGAACACCGGGGAGCTGTTTTTT. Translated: CASSPRLYGNTGELFF.

This chain's CDR3 is CASSDRGGSNQPQHF. As DNA, the CDR3 is TGTGCCAGCAGTGACAGGGGTGGGAGCAATCAGCCCCAGCATTTT. The chain joins TRBV6-1 to TRBJ1-5, with D possibly TRBD1 on 6 matching bases. The V end was cut by 3 bases, the J end by 1 base, with 10 bases between. The CDR3 runs 15 residues. CDR1 and CDR2 from the germline V gene are MNHNS and SASEGT.

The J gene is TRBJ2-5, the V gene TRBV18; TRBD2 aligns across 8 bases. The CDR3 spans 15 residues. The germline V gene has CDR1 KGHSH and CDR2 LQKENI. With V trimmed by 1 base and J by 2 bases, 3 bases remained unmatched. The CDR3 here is CASSPRSGGQETQYF. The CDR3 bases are TGTGCCAGCTCACCACGAAGCGGGGGACAAGAGACCCAGTACTTC.

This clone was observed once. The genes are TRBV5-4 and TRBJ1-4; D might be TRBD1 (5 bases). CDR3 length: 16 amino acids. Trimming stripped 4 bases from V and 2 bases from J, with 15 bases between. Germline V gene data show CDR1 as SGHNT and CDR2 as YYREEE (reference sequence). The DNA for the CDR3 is TGTGCCAGCAGCAGAATGGGGGAGGGTACTAATGAAAAACTGTTTTTT. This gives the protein CASSRMGEGTNEKLFF. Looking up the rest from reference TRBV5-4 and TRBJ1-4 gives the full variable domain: ETGVTQSPTHLIKTRGQQVTLRCSSQSGHNTVSWYQQALGQGPQFIFQYYREEENGRGNFPPRFSGLQFPNYSSELNVNALELDDSALYLCASSRMGEGTNEKLFFGSGTQLSVL.

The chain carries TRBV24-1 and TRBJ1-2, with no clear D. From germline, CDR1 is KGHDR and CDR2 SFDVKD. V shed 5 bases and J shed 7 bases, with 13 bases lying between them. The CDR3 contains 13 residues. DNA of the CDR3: TGTGCCACCAGTGGGCCCTCGGGTCTTGGCTACACCTTC. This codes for CATSGPSGLGYTF.

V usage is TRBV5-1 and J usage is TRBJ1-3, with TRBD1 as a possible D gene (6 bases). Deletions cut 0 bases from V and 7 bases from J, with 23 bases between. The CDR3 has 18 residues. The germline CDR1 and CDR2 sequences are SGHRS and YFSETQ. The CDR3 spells CASSLVVGGSMSGNTIYF. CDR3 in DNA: TGCGCCAGCAGCTTGGTTGTAGGGGGATCCATGAGTGGGAACACCATATATTTT.

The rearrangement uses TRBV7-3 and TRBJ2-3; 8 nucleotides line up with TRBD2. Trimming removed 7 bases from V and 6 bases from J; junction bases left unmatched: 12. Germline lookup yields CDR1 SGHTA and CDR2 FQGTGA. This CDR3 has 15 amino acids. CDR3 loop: CASMWSGSANDTQYF. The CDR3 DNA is TGTGCCAGCATGTGGAGCGGGAGCGCCAACGATACGCAGTATTTT.

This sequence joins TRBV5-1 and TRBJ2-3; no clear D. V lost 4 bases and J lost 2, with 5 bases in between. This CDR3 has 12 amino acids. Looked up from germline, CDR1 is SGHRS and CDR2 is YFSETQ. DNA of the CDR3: TGCGCCAGCAGCCTTCCCACAGATACGCAGTATTTT. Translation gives CASSLPTDTQYF.

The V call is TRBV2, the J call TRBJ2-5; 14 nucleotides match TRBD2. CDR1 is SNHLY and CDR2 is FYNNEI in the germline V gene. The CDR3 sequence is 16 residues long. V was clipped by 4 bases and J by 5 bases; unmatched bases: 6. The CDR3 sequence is CASSAQGLAGVETQYF. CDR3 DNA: TGTGCCAGCAGTGCTCAGGGACTAGCGGGAGTTGAGACCCAGTACTTC.

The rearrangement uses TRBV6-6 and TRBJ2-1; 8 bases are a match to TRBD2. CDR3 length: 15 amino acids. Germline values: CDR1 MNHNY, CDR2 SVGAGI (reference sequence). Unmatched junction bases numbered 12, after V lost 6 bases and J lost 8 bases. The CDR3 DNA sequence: TGTGCCAGCAGAAGAGGCGGGGGGCCTGTAGATGAGCAGTTCTTC. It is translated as CASRRGGGPVDEQFF.

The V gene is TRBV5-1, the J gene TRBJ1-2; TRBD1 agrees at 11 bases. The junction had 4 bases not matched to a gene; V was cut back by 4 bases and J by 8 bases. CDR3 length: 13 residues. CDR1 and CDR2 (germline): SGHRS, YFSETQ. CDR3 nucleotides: TGCGCCAGCAGCCCGGGACAGGGGGGCGGCTACACCTTC. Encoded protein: CASSPGQGGGYTF.

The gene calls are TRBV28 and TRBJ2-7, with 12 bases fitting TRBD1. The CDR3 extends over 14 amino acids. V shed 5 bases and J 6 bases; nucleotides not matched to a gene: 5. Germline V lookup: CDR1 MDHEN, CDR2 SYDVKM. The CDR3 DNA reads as TGTGCCAGCAGTACCGGGACAGGGGGCTTCGAGCAGTACTTC. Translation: CASSTGTGGFEQYF. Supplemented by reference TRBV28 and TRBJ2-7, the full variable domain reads DVKVTQSSRYLVKRTGEKVFLECVQDMDHENMFWYRQDPGLGLRLIYFSYDVKMKEKGDIPEGYSVSREKKERFSLILESASTNQTSMYLCASSTGTGGFEQYFGPGTRLTVT.

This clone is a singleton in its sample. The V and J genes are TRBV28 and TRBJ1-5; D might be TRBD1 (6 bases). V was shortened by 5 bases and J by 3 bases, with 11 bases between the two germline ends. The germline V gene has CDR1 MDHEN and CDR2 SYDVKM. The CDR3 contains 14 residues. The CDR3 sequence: CASSPRQDNQPQHF. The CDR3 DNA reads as TGTGCCAGCAGTCCCCGACAGGACAATCAGCCCCAGCATTTT. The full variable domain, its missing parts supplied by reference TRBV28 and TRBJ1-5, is DVKVTQSSRYLVKRTGEKVFLECVQDMDHENMFWYRQDPGLGLRLIYFSYDVKMKEKGDIPEGYSVSREKKERFSLILESASTNQTSMYLCASSPRQDNQPQHFGDGTRLSIL.

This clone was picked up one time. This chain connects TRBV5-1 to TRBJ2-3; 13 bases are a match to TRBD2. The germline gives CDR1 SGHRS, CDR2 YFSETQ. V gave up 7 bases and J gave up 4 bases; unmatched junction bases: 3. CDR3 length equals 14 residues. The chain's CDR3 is CASGTSGVPDTQYF. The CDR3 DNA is TGCGCCAGCGGGACTAGCGGGGTTCCAGATACGCAGTATTTT.

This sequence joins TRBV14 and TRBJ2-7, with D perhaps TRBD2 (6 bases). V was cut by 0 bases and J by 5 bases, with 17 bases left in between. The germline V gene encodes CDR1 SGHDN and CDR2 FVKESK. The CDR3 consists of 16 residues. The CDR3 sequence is CASSQELGLGSHEQYF. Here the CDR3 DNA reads TGTGCCAGCAGCCAAGAATTGGGACTTGGAAGCCACGAGCAGTACTTC.

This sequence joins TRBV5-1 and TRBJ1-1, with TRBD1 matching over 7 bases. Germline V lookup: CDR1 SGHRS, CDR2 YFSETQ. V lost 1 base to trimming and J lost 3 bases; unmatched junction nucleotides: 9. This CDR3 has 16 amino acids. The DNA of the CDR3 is TGCGCCAGCAGCTTGACAGGGGAGATTCTGGACACTGAAGCTTTCTTT. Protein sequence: CASSLTGEILDTEAFF.

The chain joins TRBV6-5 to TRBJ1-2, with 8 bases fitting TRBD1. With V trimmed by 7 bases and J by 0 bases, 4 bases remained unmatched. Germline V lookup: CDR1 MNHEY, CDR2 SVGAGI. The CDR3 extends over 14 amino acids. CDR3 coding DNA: TGTGCCAGCACCGACAGGGGAGCTAACTATGGCTACACCTTC. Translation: CASTDRGANYGYTF.

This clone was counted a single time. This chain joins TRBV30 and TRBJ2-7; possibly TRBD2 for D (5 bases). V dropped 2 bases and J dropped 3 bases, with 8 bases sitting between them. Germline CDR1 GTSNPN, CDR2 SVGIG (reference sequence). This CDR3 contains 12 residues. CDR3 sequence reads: CAWSIDYYEQYF. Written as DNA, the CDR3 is TGTGCCTGGAGTATCGACTACTACGAGCAGTACTTC.